Each of the 9 T cell receptor beta chains below was sequenced from the same sample in a study of T-cell reconstitution after alpha-beta-depleted transplantation in children. Unique molecular identifiers were incorporated when the TCRbeta library was constructed. TCRdb fed the PCR reads into MiXCR, producing one record per CDR3 protein. The table records approximately 240,000 distinct CDR3 sequences, approximately 11% of them present only once. The sample in question was PBMCs, obtained before TCRalphabeta/CD19-depleted stem cell transplant. These receptors were obtained from a child younger than two with acute myeloid leukemia, due to receive a stem cell transplant.

This clonotype was recorded at least ten times. The rearrangement joins TRBV7-2 to TRBJ1-1, with D maybe TRBD1 (5 bases). This CDR3 has 14 residues. The germline V and J ends were trimmed by 3 bases and 6 bases, with 14 bases remaining between them. Germline V gene lookup returns CDR1 SGHTA and CDR2 FQGNSA. This CDR3 reads CASSFYPQGPEAFF. The CDR3 DNA reads as TGTGCCAGCAGCTTCTACCCCCAGGGCCCTGAAGCTTTCTTT.

This clonotype came up many times. The V and J genes are TRBV24-1 and TRBJ1-6, with D possibly being TRBD1 (6 bases). This CDR3 contains 12 residues. The V gene's germline CDR1 is KGHDR and CDR2 SFDVKD. Trimming stripped 8 bases from V and 7 bases from J, with 8 bases between. CDR3 sequence (DNA): TGTGCCACCAACGACAGGAATTCACCCCTCCACTTT. This sequence encodes CATNDRNSPLHF.

This clonotype was seen many times. This rearrangement joins TRBV7-9 to TRBJ1-4; D is uncertain. Trimming took 1 base from V and 6 from J, leaving 3 bases between them. CDR3 length equals 12 residues. Per germline, CDR1 SEHNR and CDR2 FQNEAQ (reference sequence). CDR3 residues: CASSLGYEKLFF. The DNA of the CDR3 is TGTGCCAGCAGCTTAGGCTATGAAAAACTGTTTTTT.

This clonotype has only a few counts. The chain employs TRBV7-8 and TRBJ2-2; possibly TRBD2 for D (5 bases). This CDR3 is 19 amino acids long. Germline CDR1 reads SGHVS; CDR2 reads FQNEAQ. V lost 5 bases and J lost 8, with 30 bases in between. DNA for the CDR3: TGTGCCAGCAGCCCCGGACTGGTGGCAGGCCCCTCGAAAGAGGGGGAGCTGTTTTTT. Encoded protein: CASSPGLVAGPSKEGELFF.

This clonotype has at least ten counts. The chain employs TRBV11-2 and TRBJ2-7, with 8 bases that match TRBD2. The CDR3 length is 14 residues. Looked up from germline, CDR1 is SGHAT and CDR2 is FQNNGV. Germline trimming cut 1 base from V and 3 bases from J; bases unmatched to any gene: 2. CDR3 sequence reads: CASSLVTSVYEQYF. The CDR3 bases are TGTGCCAGCAGCTTAGTGACTAGCGTCTACGAGCAGTACTTC.

The chain combines TRBV3-1 with TRBJ1-5, with unresolved D. This CDR3 region has 13 residues. V lost 1 base, J lost 6 bases, and 7 bases lay in between. Germline lookup yields CDR1 LGHDT and CDR2 YNNKEL (reference sequence). DNA of the CDR3: TGTGCCAGCAGCCAAGTGGGAAGTCAGCCCCAGCATTTT. Protein product: CASSQVGSQPQHF.

The chain carries TRBV10-3 and TRBJ2-1; D gene ambiguous. This CDR3 spans 11 amino acids. The germline gives CDR1 ENHRY, CDR2 SYGVKD. The V and J ends lost 6 bases and 6 bases respectively, with 6 bases between them. CDR3 DNA sequence: TGTGCCATCAGCAATCTCAATGAGCAGTTCTTC. It translates to CAISNLNEQFF.

Of note for this clonotype: This may arise from a read error, as a much more abundant clone is one base away. This chain links TRBV24-1 with TRBJ1-3; no clear D gene. Trimming took 4 bases from V and 2 from J, leaving 11 bases between them. Germline CDR1 and CDR2: KGHDR and SFDVKD. The CDR3 totals 15 residues. As DNA, the CDR3 is TGTGCCACCAGTGACCCGAGGAGCCCTGGAAACACCATATATTTT. Its translation is CATSDPRSPGNTIYF.

In this sample, this clonotype turned up many times. The chain employs TRBV11-1 and TRBJ2-7; the match to TRBD2 covers 10 bases. The CDR3 sequence is 16 residues long. CDR1 is SGHAT, CDR2 FQDESV, per germline (reference sequence). V trimming: 5 bases; J trimming: 4 bases; junction bases outside the gene matches: 11. This CDR3 is CASSTALTGLAYEQYF. CDR3 coding DNA: TGTGCCAGCAGCACGGCCCTCACGGGACTAGCGTACGAGCAGTACTTC.